One T cell receptor (beta chain) is described in this entry. Its antigen remains unidentified. TCRdb re-analyzed the PCR reads using MiXCR. The top ten hold 22% of the sample, which has approximately 35,000 clones, roughly a third seen once. The data originate from a study of metastatic and nonmetastatic thyroid tumors. Study at large: Where malignant and benign thyroid patients were concerned, repertoires were compared across blood and tumor or nodule tissue. Regarding the study as a whole: Within blood and tumor, benign nodules reportedly had significantly lower TCR beta diversity than malignant thyroid tumors did.

There are 14 residues in the CDR3. Germline assignment: CDR1 DFQATT and CDR2 SNEGSKA (reference sequence). V lost 3 bases and J 0 bases, leaving 9 bases between the germline ends. There were no patients who had received any treatment before thyroid surgery. The chain uses TRBV20-1 and TRBJ2-1; D gene uncertain. This receptor was taken from a female donor with papillary thyroid cancer or a benign thyroid nodule (not recorded which). Some clones in this sample may be carry-over from other donors' samples. What was sequenced was tumor tissue. The CDR3: CSARKFSSYNEQFF. The CDR3 nucleotides are TGCAGTGCTAGGAAGTTTAGCTCCTACAATGAGCAGTTCTTC.